The T cell receptor beta chain described here comes from a study of blood T cells in healthy people across ages. This clonotype was recorded a few times. The V segment lost 6 bases and the J segment 0 bases; nucleotides outside the gene matches: 5. The germline gives CDR1 DFQATT, CDR2 SNEGSKA (reference sequence). The CDR3 sequence is 15 residues long. A second PCR, run for about 7 to 12 cycles, used a sample-barcoded 5' primer plus a J-beta primer mix. A single record per CDR3 protein comes from TCRdb applying MiXCR to the 5' RACE reads. The table records hundreds of thousands of distinct CDR3 sequences, approximately 39% of them present only once.

Sequencing was performed on blood. V usage is TRBV20-1 and J usage is TRBJ2-3; 11 nucleotides match TRBD2. This clonotype originated in a woman in her sixties or seventies in good health. In DNA form, the CDR3 reads TGCAGTGCCCAAGGACTAGCGGGTAGCACAGATACGCAGTATTTT. Translation: CSAQGLAGSTDTQYF.